A selection of T cell receptor beta chains follows, all from one sample in a study of T cell responses to AZD1222 COVID-19 vaccine. Assay: immunoSEQ multiplex PCR; the TCRdb copy retains only in-frame clones and omits some. This table has fewer than 120,000 clones, around nine tenths appearing once. The specimen was peripheral blood, collected 28 days after the second AZD1222 dose. These receptors were collected from an adult who received the AZD1222 COVID-19 vaccine. Both conserved end residues are part of each CDR3. The order of the fields is D gene, clone size, CDR3 length, V gene, J gene, CDR3 protein, CDR3 DNA. The D gene is left open where the match is weak. Part of the rows lack a size; the others show once, few, many or a class for expanded clones.

D: TRBD2; size: .; length: 15; V: TRBV11-3; J: TRBJ2-7; CDR3: CASSLTSGASYEQYF; DNA: TGTGCCAGCAGCCTCACTAGCGGGGCCTCCTACGAGCAGTACTTC
D: .; size: .; length: 15; V: TRBV6-5; J: TRBJ1-2; CDR3: CASSRDPALDYGYTF; DNA: TGTGCCAGCAGTCGGGACCCGGCCCTGGACTATGGCTACACCTTC
D: TRBD1; size: .; length: 13; V: TRBV6-4; J: TRBJ1-1; CDR3: CASSDRGGGGAFF; DNA: TGTGCCAGCAGTGACCGAGGGGGCGGGGGCGCTTTCTTT
D: TRBD1; size: .; length: 15; V: TRBV28; J: TRBJ1-3; CDR3: CASSKGTASGNTIYF; DNA: TGTGCCAGCAGTAAAGGGACAGCCTCTGGAAACACCATATATTTT
D: .; size: .; length: 16; V: TRBV27; J: TRBJ2-6; CDR3: CASSFLGGAGANVLTF; DNA: TGTGCCAGCAGTTTTTTGGGAGGTGCTGGGGCCAACGTCCTGACTTTC
D: .; size: .; length: 11; V: TRBV12-3/TRBV12-4; J: TRBJ1-1; CDR3: CASAIAGEAFF; DNA: TGTGCCAGCGCCATTGCGGGGGAAGCTTTCTTT
D: .; size: .; length: 14; V: TRBV5-5; J: TRBJ1-1; CDR3: CASSSPLRSTEAFF; DNA: TGTGCCAGCAGCTCCCCCTTGCGTTCGACTGAAGCTTTCTTT
D: .; size: .; length: 13; V: TRBV27; J: TRBJ1-1; CDR3: CASSLYGGTEAFF; DNA: TGTGCCAGCAGTTTATACGGGGGCACTGAAGCTTTCTTT
D: .; size: .; length: 14; V: TRBV9; J: TRBJ2-7; CDR3: CASSVGEGRYEQYF; DNA: TGTGCCAGCAGCGTAGGTGAAGGGAGATACGAGCAGTACTTC
D: .; size: .; length: 13; V: TRBV7-3; J: TRBJ2-7; CDR3: CASSLKLRDEQYF; DNA: TGTGCCAGCAGCTTAAAGCTTCGGGACGAGCAGTACTTC
D: .; size: .; length: 13; V: TRBV6-6; J: TRBJ2-7; CDR3: CASSTTGGYEQYF; DNA: TGTGCCAGCAGCACGACAGGAGGATACGAGCAGTACTTC
D: .; size: .; length: 12; V: TRBV6-1; J: TRBJ1-1; CDR3: CASSEAYPGAFF; DNA: TGTGCCAGCAGTGAAGCCTATCCTGGAGCTTTCTTT
D: .; size: .; length: 15; V: TRBV6-5; J: TRBJ2-3; CDR3: CASSYNRDSTDTQYF; DNA: TGTGCCAGCAGTTACAACCGGGACAGCACAGATACGCAGTATTTT
D: TRBD1; size: once; length: 17; V: TRBV7-9; J: TRBJ2-2; CDR3: CASTRVLGTGNTGELFF; DNA: TGTGCCAGCACTCGTGTTTTAGGGACAGGGAACACCGGGGAGCTGTTTTTT
D: .; size: .; length: 13; V: TRBV29-1; J: TRBJ2-5; CDR3: CSVEDNRVETQYF; DNA: TGCAGCGTTGAAGATAACCGAGTAGAGACCCAGTACTTC
D: .; size: .; length: 12; V: TRBV11-3; J: TRBJ1-1; CDR3: CASSTKNTEAFF; DNA: TGTGCCAGCAGTACCAAGAACACTGAAGCTTTCTTT
D: .; size: .; length: 14; V: TRBV28; J: TRBJ2-2; CDR3: CASRFSRRTGELFF; DNA: TGTGCCAGCAGGTTTTCTAGGAGGACCGGGGAGCTGTTTTTT
D: .; size: .; length: 13; V: TRBV6-5; J: TRBJ1-5; CDR3: CASSYQNDQPQHF; DNA: TGTGCCAGCAGTTACCAAAACGATCAGCCCCAGCATTTT
D: TRBD1; size: .; length: 13; V: TRBV19; J: TRBJ1-2; CDR3: CASDGQGARGYTF; DNA: TGTGCCAGTGACGGACAGGGGGCTCGCGGCTACACCTTC
D: .; size: .; length: 12; V: TRBV10-1; J: TRBJ1-2; CDR3: CASIHQAIGYTF; DNA: TGCGCCAGCATCCACCAGGCTATCGGCTACACCTTC
D: .; size: .; length: 14; V: TRBV10-2; J: TRBJ1-5; CDR3: CASSPSVGNQPQHF; DNA: TGCGCCAGCAGTCCAAGTGTGGGCAATCAGCCCCAGCATTTT
D: .; size: .; length: 15; V: TRBV5-1; J: TRBJ2-1; CDR3: CASSWTPEGTNEQFF; DNA: TGCGCCAGCAGCTGGACTCCCGAGGGAACAAATGAGCAGTTCTTC
D: TRBD1; size: .; length: 16; V: TRBV11-1; J: TRBJ1-1; CDR3: CASSLSPGTVNTEAFF; DNA: TGTGCCAGCAGCTTAAGCCCCGGGACAGTGAACACTGAAGCTTTCTTT
D: TRBD1; size: .; length: 13; V: TRBV2; J: TRBJ1-1; CDR3: CASSDRGGTEAFF; DNA: TGTGCCAGCAGTGACAGGGGGGGCACTGAAGCTTTCTTT
D: .; size: .; length: 14; V: TRBV28; J: TRBJ2-7; CDR3: CASTVGTITYEQYF; DNA: TGTGCCAGCACCGTGGGGACCATCACCTACGAGCAGTACTTC
D: .; size: .; length: 13; V: TRBV10-3; J: TRBJ2-3; CDR3: CATWTSSSDTQYF; DNA: TGTGCCACCTGGACATCCTCCTCAGATACGCAGTATTTT